This T cell receptor beta chain was observed in a study of shared clonotypes between healthy human individuals. General observations from the study: Clonotype sharing across donors was expected to vary with sequencing depth. Generation probabilities of non-shared clonotypes were lower (relative to those shared by all four donors).

With respect to this clone: Its antigen is unidentified.

Donors were healthy HIV-negative adults without recently reported acute infections or vaccinations. The study separated CD4+ cells into CD45RA+ naive and CD45RA-negative memory subsets. The germline V and J ends were trimmed by 5 bases and 7 bases, with 9 bases remaining between them. The CDR3 length is 12 residues. Germline V lookup: CDR1 MNHNS, CDR2 SASEGT. Assay used: immunoSEQ multiplex PCR; TCRdb lists only in-frame clones, some missing. Among about 2 million clones listed, roughly 94% were seen once. The source of this sequence is a young man in good health. The sequencing input was naive CD4+ T cells sorted from blood. Documented subset: CD45RA+ positively selected. The chain carries TRBV6-1 and TRBJ2-1, with D uncertain. The CDR3 loop is CASSFTENEQFF. The DNA for the CDR3 is TGTGCCAGCAGTTTTACGGAGAATGAGCAGTTCTTC.